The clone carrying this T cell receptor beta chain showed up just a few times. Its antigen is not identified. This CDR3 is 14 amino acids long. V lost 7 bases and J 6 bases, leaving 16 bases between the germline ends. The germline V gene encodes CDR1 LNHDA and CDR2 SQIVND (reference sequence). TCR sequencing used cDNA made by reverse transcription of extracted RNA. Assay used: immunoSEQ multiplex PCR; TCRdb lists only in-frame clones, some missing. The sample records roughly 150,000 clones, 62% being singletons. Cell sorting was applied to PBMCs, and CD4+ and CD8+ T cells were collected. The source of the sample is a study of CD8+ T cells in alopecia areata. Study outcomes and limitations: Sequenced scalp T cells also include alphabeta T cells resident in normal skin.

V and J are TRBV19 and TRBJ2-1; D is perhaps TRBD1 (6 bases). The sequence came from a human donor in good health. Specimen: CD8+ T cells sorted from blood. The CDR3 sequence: CASTPSAGANEQFF. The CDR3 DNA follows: TGTGCCAGTACACCTAGTGCAGGGGCCAATGAGCAGTTCTTC.